These 17 T cell receptor beta chains originate from one sample sequenced in a study of T cell responses to AZD1222 COVID-19 vaccine. TCRdb's copy holds only in-frame clones and misses some; the assay was immunoSEQ multiplex PCR. The sample consists of about 150,000 clones, about 90% of them appearing once. The source was peripheral blood, collected 28 days after the second AZD1222 dose. Source of these receptors: an adult who received the AZD1222 COVID-19 vaccine.

The chain recombines TRBV4-3 with TRBJ2-5; maybe TRBD1 (5 bases). This CDR3 has 15 residues. The V end lost 0 bases, the J end lost 5 bases, and 13 bases lay between the germline ends. Per germline, CDR1 LGHNA and CDR2 YSLEER. The CDR3 loop reads CASSQDPRVGETQYF. CDR3 bases: TGCGCCAGCAGCCAAGATCCCAGGGTCGGGGAGACCCAGTACTTC.

Concerning this clone itself: In the same sample, other DNA sequences code for this CDR3. The V gene is TRBV7-9, the J gene TRBJ1-2; D perhaps matches TRBD1 (5 bases). Germline CDR1 reads SEHNR; CDR2 reads FQNEAQ (reference sequence). Trimming took off 0 bases at V and 1 base at J, with 9 bases between the two ends. CDR3 length equals 15 residues. The CDR3 sequence: CASSLAGRINYGYTF. CDR3 in DNA: TGTGCCAGCAGCTTAGCGGGGCGTATTAACTATGGCTACACCTTC.

A word on this clone: Its ends do not fully match the called genes, so a read error is possible. The rearrangement joins TRBV7-7 to TRBJ2-5, with 7 bases that match TRBD1. The germline gives CDR1 SSHAT, CDR2 FNYEAQ (reference sequence). This CDR3 has 15 amino acids. In DNA form, the CDR3 reads TGTGCTAGCAGCCGCTTAGGTACAGGGGAAGAGACCCAGTACTTC. Its translation: CASSRLGTGEETQYF.

V and J are TRBV10-3 and TRBJ1-5; D gene uncertain. From germline, CDR1 is ENHRY and CDR2 SYGVKD. The CDR3 loop spans 13 amino acids. With 2 bases removed from V and 5 bases from J, the gap between germline ends came to 7 bases. CDR3 DNA sequence: TGTGCCATCAGTGAGACCCAGTATCAGCCCCAGCATTTT. It is translated as CAISETQYQPQHF.

The V and J genes are TRBV6-1 and TRBJ2-1; no reliable D call. This CDR3 contains 19 residues. The V end was cut by 1 base, the J end by 2 bases, with 21 bases between. Germline-derived CDR1 and CDR2 are MNHNS and SASEGT. DNA for the CDR3: TGTGCCAGCAGTGAAGAACTTTTGGTTGGCGTCGGACCCTACAATGAGCAGTTCTTC. Translating gives CASSEELLVGVGPYNEQFF.

The chain employs TRBV6-5 and TRBJ1-5; 7 bases line up with TRBD1. Germline trimming cut 5 bases from V and 3 bases from J; bases unmatched to any gene: 7. The germline CDR1 and CDR2 sequences are MNHEY and SVGAGI. CDR3 length: 15 residues. The CDR3 nucleotides are TGTGCCAGCAGTCGAATGACAGGGACCAATCAGCCCCAGCATTTT. Encoded protein: CASSRMTGTNQPQHF.

The chain has TRBV3-1 (or the pseudogene TRBV3-2) and TRBJ2-1; 7 bases align to TRBD2. V shed 4 bases and J 6 bases; nucleotides not matched to a gene: 6. The CDR3 is made up of 14 amino acids. Germline lookup yields CDR1 LGHDT and CDR2 YNNKEL (reference sequence). CDR3 DNA sequence: TGTGCCAGCAGCCCCGGTCCGGGGGGCAATGAGCAGTTCTTC. This gives the protein CASSPGPGGNEQFF.

The table lists this clone with a few counts. The DNA of the CDR3 is TGTGCCAGCAGCCGCTGGTCCCAAGAGACCCAGTACTTC. This encodes CASSRWSQETQYF. The chain carries TRBV7-2 and TRBJ2-5; D is ambiguous. This CDR3 region has 13 residues. V was pared by 5 bases and J by 1 base, with 8 bases between. The germline V gene encodes CDR1 SGHTA and CDR2 FQGNSA.

The chain recombines TRBV5-4 with TRBJ2-2; tentative D call: TRBD2 (6 bases). Germline V gene data show CDR1 as SGHNT and CDR2 as YYREEE (reference sequence). The ends were cut back, 0 bases at V and 4 bases at J, with 10 bases in the middle. The CDR3 extends over 15 amino acids. The CDR3 DNA reads TGTGCCAGCAGCTTGGGAGGGAGGTTCACCGGGGAGCTGTTTTTT. Its translation: CASSLGGRFTGELFF.

V and J are TRBV11-2 and TRBJ1-5; D possibly corresponds to TRBD1 (5 bases). This CDR3 contains 15 residues. CDR1 and CDR2 from the germline V gene are SGHAT and FQNNGV. V lost 2 bases, J lost 4 bases, and 12 bases lay in between. The CDR3 reads CASSLTTGSNQPQHF. The CDR3 nucleotides are TGTGCCAGCAGCTTAACCACAGGTTCAAATCAGCCCCAGCATTTT.

The chain links TRBV7-9 to TRBJ1-5, with D tentatively TRBD1 (6 bases). This CDR3 has 13 residues. Trimming cost V 5 bases and J 4 bases, with 9 bases left between them. Germline loops: CDR1 SEHNR, CDR2 FQNEAQ (reference sequence). This chain's CDR3 is CASSPTGNQPQHF. The CDR3 DNA is TGTGCCAGCAGCCCAACAGGGAATCAGCCCCAGCATTTT.

The chain combines TRBV11-2 with TRBJ2-7; 7 nucleotides line up with TRBD2. The CDR3 has 15 residues. With V trimmed by 5 bases and J by 2 bases, 9 bases remained unmatched. CDR1 and CDR2 from the germline V gene are SGHAT and FQNNGV. The CDR3 DNA reads TGTGCCAGCAGCAAAAGCGGGGAATGGCCCTACGAGCAGTACTTC. Translating it yields CASSKSGEWPYEQYF.

The gene calls are TRBV3-1 (or the pseudogene TRBV3-2) and TRBJ2-5, with TRBD2 identical over 8 bases. CDR1 is LGHDT and CDR2 is YNNKEL in the germline V gene (reference sequence). CDR3 size: 15 residues. V lost 0 bases to trimming and J lost 5 bases; unmatched junction nucleotides: 5. The CDR3 nucleotides are TGTGCCAGCAGCCAAGAAGCGGGAGCACGGGAGACCCAGTACTTC. Protein: CASSQEAGARETQYF.

The CDR3 region is CASSRTQTNYGYTF. The CDR3 bases are TGTGCCAGCAGCAGGACACAAACTAACTATGGCTACACCTTC. The chain uses TRBV7-8 and TRBJ1-2; TRBD1 is a possible D gene (5 bases). Germline values: CDR1 SGHVS, CDR2 FQNEAQ. The CDR3 runs 14 residues. Trimming stripped 5 bases from V and 0 bases from J, with 10 bases between.

The chain links TRBV27 to TRBJ2-2; D gene uncertain. The CDR3 covers 13 residues. With 6 bases removed from V and 2 bases from J, the gap between germline ends came to 7 bases. Germline V gene data show CDR1 as MNHEY and CDR2 as SMNVEV (reference sequence). CDR3 amino acids: CASSWVNTGELFF. In nucleotides, the CDR3 is TGTGCCAGCAGCTGGGTAAACACCGGGGAGCTGTTTTTT.

The chain is built from TRBV12-5 and TRBJ1-2; TRBD1 might be the D (5 bases). CDR3 length equals 15 residues. The V gene's germline CDR1 is LGHNT and CDR2 FRNRAP. Trimming shortened V by 1 base and J by 2 bases, and 11 bases separated the two germline ends. The CDR3 region has the DNA TGTGCTAGTGGTTTGGACTCAGGGCTCAACTATGGCTACACCTTC. Amino acid sequence: CASGLDSGLNYGYTF. Using reference TRBV12-5 and TRBJ1-2 for the parts outside the CDR3, the full variable domain is DARVTQTPRHKVTEMGQEVTMRCQPILGHNTVFWYRQTMMQGLELLAYFRNRAPLDDSGMPKDRFSAEMPDATLATLKIQPSEPRDSAVYFCASGLDSGLNYGYTFGSGTRLTVV.

The V gene is TRBV7-3, the J gene TRBJ2-2; a possible D gene is TRBD2 (5 bases). CDR1 and CDR2 (germline): SGHTA, FQGTGA. The CDR3 runs 15 residues. The V gene lost 0 bases and the J gene lost 3 bases, with 8 bases spanning the gap. CDR3 amino acids: CASSLTAEDTGELFF. Here the CDR3 DNA reads TGTGCCAGCAGCTTAACAGCGGAGGACACCGGGGAGCTGTTTTTT.